These 9 T cell receptor beta chains were all obtained from the same sample, sequenced in a study of blood T cell repertoires in COVID-19. Repertoires were generated with immunoSEQ multiplex PCR, while TCRdb's copy carries only in-frame clones and drops some. This sample has 200,000 or so clones, with about 85% found just once. What was sequenced was peripheral blood. The receptor source for this set is a man between 65 and 85 years old with acute or convalescent COVID-19.

The gene calls are TRBV7-8 and TRBJ1-1; unclear D gene. The CDR3 consists of 13 residues. CDR1 is SGHVS, CDR2 FQNEAQ, per germline. V lost 7 bases to trimming and J lost 1 base, with 10 bases between them. The DNA for the CDR3 is TGTGCCAGCACCTACGCGGAGAACACTGAAGCTTTCTTT. Its translation: CASTYAENTEAFF.

This chain uses TRBV4-3 with TRBJ2-2, with 10 nucleotides matching TRBD2. Per germline, CDR1 LGHNA and CDR2 YSLEER. Germline trimming cut 1 base from V and 7 bases from J; bases unmatched to any gene: 6. The CDR3 totals 16 residues. CDR3 coding DNA: TGCGCCAGCAGCCAAGCAACTAGCGGGATGGTCGGGGAGCTGTTTTTT. Residues: CASSQATSGMVGELFF.

The CDR3 region is CASSLAVSSYEQYF. The CDR3 region has the DNA TGTGCCAGCAGCTTAGCAGTCAGCTCCTACGAGCAGTACTTC. V is TRBV7-2 and J is TRBJ2-7; unclear D gene. In germline, CDR1 is SGHTA, CDR2 FQGNSA. This CDR3 spans 14 amino acids. The V gene lost 0 bases and the J gene lost 0 bases, with 6 bases spanning the gap.

The gene calls are TRBV29-1 and TRBJ1-3; D gene unclear. The CDR3 contains 16 residues. Trimming removed 0 bases from V and 1 base from J, with 13 bases in between. Germline CDR1 and CDR2: SQVTM and ANQGSEA. The CDR3 loop is CSVEDRRVESGNTIYF. The CDR3, as DNA: TGCAGCGTTGAAGATCGTCGGGTAGAGTCTGGAAACACCATATATTTT.

The V and J genes are TRBV5-1 and TRBJ2-3; 13 nucleotides line up with TRBD2. The CDR3 is made up of 18 amino acids. Trimming at V came to 0 bases and at J to 0 bases, leaving 4 bases not matched to a gene. CDR1 SGHRS and CDR2 YFSETQ come from the germline V gene. CDR3 nucleotide sequence: TGCGCCAGCAGCTTGGATGGGACTAGCGGGACTAGCACAGATACGCAGTATTTT. This gives the protein CASSLDGTSGTSTDTQYF.

The V and J genes are TRBV24-1 and TRBJ2-1, with TRBD2 as a possible D gene (7 bases). The germline V and J ends were trimmed by 6 bases and 8 bases, with 22 bases remaining between them. This CDR3 has 16 amino acids. CDR1 is KGHDR and CDR2 is SFDVKD in the germline V gene. CDR3 sequence reads: CATSPGGRDRRYEQFF. For the CDR3, the DNA is TGTGCCACCAGTCCCGGGGGGCGGGACCGCCGCTATGAGCAGTTCTTC.

This clone was seen more than once but under ten times. This sequence joins TRBV19 and TRBJ1-1; D gene uncertain. The length of the CDR3 is 11 residues. V lost 5 bases, J lost 3 bases, and 4 bases lay in between. Germline V gene data show CDR1 as LNHDA and CDR2 as SQIVND (reference sequence). CDR3 amino acids: CASSAYTEAFF. The CDR3 DNA is TGTGCCAGTAGTGCGTACACTGAAGCTTTCTTT.

The gene calls are TRBV28 and TRBJ1-2; D is perhaps TRBD1 (5 bases). V was cut by 7 bases and J by 3 bases, with 12 bases left in between. This CDR3 comprises 13 residues. In germline, CDR1 is MDHEN, CDR2 SYDVKM. CDR3 bases: TGTGCCAGCAAGGAGACAGCATACTATGGCTACACCTTC. It yields the protein CASKETAYYGYTF.

This clone was seen just once. The gene calls are TRBV19 and TRBJ2-5; possibly TRBD1 for D (6 bases). The CDR3 consists of 16 residues. Deletions cut 5 bases from V and 0 bases from J, with 16 bases between. Germline CDR1 LNHDA, CDR2 SQIVND (reference sequence). For the CDR3, the DNA is TGTGCCAGTAGTTCCCGGGACACCCGGTACCAAGAGACCCAGTACTTC. Translation gives CASSSRDTRYQETQYF.